Listed below are T cell receptor beta chains from one sample, sequenced in a study of cytomegalovirus exposure and HLA in healthy donors. Sequencing was performed with immunoSEQ multiplex PCR; in TCRdb, only in-frame clones are kept and a portion is missing. The repertoire holds approximately 160,000 clones, with less than 90% as singletons. Sequencing input: PBMCs. The receptors shown here come from a woman aged 25 to 39 in good health and CMV-seronegative. Both conserved end residues are part of each CDR3. The D gene is left open where the match is weak. Expanded clones get a size class; other rows say once, few or many, or leave the size out.

TRBV29-1,-,few,TRBJ2-7,CSVLDGSYEQYF,TGCAGCGTTCTGGACGGGTCCTACGAGCAGTACTTC
TRBV20-1,-,-,TRBJ2-7,CSARGVEGWYF,TGCAGTGCTAGAGGGGTAGAGGGGTGGTACTTC
TRBV6-1,-,-,TRBJ2-5,CASTTYGQGTGSQYF,TGTGCCAGCACCACCTATGGGCAGGGGACTGGTAGCCAGTACTTC
TRBV7-2,-,-,TRBJ1-2,CASSGTAGALGGYTF,TGTGCCAGCAGCGGAACCGCAGGGGCCCTCGGTGGCTACACCTTC
TRBV28,-,-,TRBJ1-5,CASRKRDLGNQPQHF,TGTGCCAGCAGGAAGAGGGATTTGGGAAATCAGCCCCAGCATTTT
TRBV7-2,TRBD2,-,TRBJ2-5,CASSGLAGGRETQYF,TGTGCCAGCAGTGGACTAGCGGGGGGGCGGGAGACCCAGTACTTC
TRBV7-9,TRBD2,-,TRBJ2-1,CASSSRQREVDEQFF,TGTGCCAGCAGTTCCCGGCAGCGGGAGGTCGATGAGCAGTTCTTC
TRBV19,TRBD1,-,TRBJ2-7,CASSIRQGVSEQYF,TGTGCCAGTAGTATAAGACAGGGGGTGAGCGAGCAGTACTTC
TRBV11-3,-,-,TRBJ2-1,CASSAGLNEQFF,TGTGCCAGCAGCGCTGGACTTAATGAGCAGTTCTTC
TRBV20-1,-,-,TRBJ2-1,CSANQVYEQFF,TGCAGTGCTAACCAGGTCTATGAGCAGTTCTTC
TRBV7-9,-,-,TRBJ2-5,CASSPGLQETQYF,TGTGCCAGCAGCCCGGGGCTTCAAGAGACCCAGTACTTC
TRBV30,TRBD2,-,TRBJ2-1,CAWSVATSGRNEQFF,TGTGCCTGGAGTGTAGCGACTAGCGGGAGGAATGAGCAGTTCTTC
TRBV5-1,-,-,TRBJ1-1,CASSTGTANTEAFF,TGCGCCAGCAGCACCGGGACGGCGAACACTGAAGCTTTCTTT
TRBV28,-,-,TRBJ2-3,CASSFDSSTDTQYF,TGTGCCAGCAGTTTCGATTCCAGCACAGATACGCAGTATTTT